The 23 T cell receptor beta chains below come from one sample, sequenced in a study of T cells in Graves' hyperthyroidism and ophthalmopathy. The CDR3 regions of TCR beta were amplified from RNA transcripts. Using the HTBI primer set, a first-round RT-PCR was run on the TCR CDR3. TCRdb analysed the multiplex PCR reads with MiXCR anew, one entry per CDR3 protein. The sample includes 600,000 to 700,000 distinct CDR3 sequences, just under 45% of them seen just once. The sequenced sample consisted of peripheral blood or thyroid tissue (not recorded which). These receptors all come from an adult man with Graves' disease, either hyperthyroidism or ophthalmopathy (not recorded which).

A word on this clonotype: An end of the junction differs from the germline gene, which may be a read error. CDR3 bases: TGTGCCAGCAGTGAATTTACCTCTGGGGCCAACGTCCTGACTTTC. This sequence encodes CASSEFTSGANVLTF. The chain carries TRBV10-3 and TRBJ2-6; no clear D gene. The CDR3 totals 15 residues. Germline V gene lookup returns CDR1 ENHRY and CDR2 SYGVKD.

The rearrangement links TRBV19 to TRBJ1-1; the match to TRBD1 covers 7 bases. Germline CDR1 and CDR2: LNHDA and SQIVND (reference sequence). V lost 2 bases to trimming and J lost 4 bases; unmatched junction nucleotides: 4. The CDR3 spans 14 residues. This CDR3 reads CASSINRGSTEAFF. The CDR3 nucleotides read TGTGCCAGTAGTATAAACAGGGGAAGCACTGAAGCTTTCTTT.

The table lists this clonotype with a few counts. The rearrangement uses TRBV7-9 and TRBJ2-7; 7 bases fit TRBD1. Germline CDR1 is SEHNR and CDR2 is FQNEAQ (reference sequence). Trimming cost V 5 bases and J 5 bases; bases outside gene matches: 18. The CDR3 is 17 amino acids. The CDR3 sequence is CASSDEDKYDRDHEQYF. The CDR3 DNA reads TGTGCCAGCAGCGATGAAGACAAGTACGACAGGGACCACGAGCAGTACTTC.

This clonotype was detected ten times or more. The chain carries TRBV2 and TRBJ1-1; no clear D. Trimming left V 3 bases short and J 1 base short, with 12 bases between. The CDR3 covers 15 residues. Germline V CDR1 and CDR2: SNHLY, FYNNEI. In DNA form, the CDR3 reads TGTGCCAGCAGTGATCGTCGACAAAAGAACACTGAAGCTTTCTTT. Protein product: CASSDRRQKNTEAFF.

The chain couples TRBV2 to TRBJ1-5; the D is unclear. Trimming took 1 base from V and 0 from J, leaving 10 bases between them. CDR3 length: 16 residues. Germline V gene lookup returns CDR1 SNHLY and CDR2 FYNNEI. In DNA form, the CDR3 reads TGTGCCAGCAGTGAAGGCTTCACCTATAGCAATCAGCCCCAGCATTTT. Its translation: CASSEGFTYSNQPQHF.

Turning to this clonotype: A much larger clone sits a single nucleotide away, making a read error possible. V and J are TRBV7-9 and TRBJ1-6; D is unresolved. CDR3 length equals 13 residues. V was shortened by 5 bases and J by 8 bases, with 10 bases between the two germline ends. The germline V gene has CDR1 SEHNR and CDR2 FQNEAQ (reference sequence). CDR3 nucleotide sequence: TGTGCCAGCAGCCTCGGCGAGGATTCACCCCTCCACTTT. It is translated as CASSLGEDSPLHF.

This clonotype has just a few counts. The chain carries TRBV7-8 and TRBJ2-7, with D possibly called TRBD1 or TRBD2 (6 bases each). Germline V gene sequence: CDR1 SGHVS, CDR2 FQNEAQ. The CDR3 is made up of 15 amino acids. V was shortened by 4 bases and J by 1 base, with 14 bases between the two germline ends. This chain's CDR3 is CASSSSGAGSYEQYF. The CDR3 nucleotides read TGTGCCAGCAGCTCGTCGGGGGCAGGGTCCTACGAGCAGTACTTC.

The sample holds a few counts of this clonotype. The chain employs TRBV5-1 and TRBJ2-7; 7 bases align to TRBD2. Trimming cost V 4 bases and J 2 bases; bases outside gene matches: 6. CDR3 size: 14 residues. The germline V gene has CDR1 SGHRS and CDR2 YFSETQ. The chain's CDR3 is CASSGGGSAYEQYF. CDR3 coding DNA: TGCGCCAGCAGCGGAGGCGGGAGCGCCTACGAGCAGTACTTC.

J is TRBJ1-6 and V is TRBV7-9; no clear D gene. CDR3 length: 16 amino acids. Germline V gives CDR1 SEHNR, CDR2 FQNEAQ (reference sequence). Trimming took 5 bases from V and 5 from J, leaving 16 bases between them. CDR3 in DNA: TGTGCCAGCAGCCGATTACGGGATACTAATAATTCACCCCTCCACTTT. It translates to CASSRLRDTNNSPLHF. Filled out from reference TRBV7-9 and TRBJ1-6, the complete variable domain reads DTGVSQNPRHKITKRGQNVTFRCDPISEHNRLYWYRQTLGQGPEFLTYFQNEAQLEKSRLLSDRFSAERPKGSFSTLEIQRTEQGDSAMYLCASSRLRDTNNSPLHFGNGTRLTVT.

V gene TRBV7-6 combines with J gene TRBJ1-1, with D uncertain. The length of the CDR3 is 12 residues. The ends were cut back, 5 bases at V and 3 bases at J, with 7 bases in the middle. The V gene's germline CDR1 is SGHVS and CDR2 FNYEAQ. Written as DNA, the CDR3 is TGTGCCAGCAGCACCCGGGACACTGAAGCTTTCTTT. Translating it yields CASSTRDTEAFF.

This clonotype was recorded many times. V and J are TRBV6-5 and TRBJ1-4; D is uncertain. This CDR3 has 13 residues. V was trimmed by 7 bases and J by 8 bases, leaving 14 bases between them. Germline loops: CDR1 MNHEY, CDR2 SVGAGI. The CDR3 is CASTLTRIEKLFF. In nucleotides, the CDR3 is TGTGCCAGCACTCTGACAAGGATCGAAAAACTGTTTTTT.

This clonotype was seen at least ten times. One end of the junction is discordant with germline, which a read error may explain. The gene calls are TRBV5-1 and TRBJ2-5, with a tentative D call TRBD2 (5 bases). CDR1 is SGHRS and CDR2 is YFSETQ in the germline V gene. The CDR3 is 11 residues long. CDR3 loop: CASSLAETQYF. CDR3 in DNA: TGTGCCAGCAGCTTAGCGGAGACCCAGTACTTC.

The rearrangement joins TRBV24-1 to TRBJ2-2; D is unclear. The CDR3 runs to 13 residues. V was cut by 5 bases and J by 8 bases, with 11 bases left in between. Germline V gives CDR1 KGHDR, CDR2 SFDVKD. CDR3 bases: TGTGCCACCAGTGTTGTGACAACAGGGGAGCTGTTTTTT. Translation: CATSVVTTGELFF.

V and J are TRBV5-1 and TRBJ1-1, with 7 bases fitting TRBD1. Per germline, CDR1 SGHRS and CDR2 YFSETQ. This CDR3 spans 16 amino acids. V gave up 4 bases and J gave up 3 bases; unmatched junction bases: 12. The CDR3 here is CASSPGGQGEDTEAFF. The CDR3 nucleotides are TGCGCCAGCAGCCCGGGCGGCCAGGGGGAGGACACTGAAGCTTTCTTT.

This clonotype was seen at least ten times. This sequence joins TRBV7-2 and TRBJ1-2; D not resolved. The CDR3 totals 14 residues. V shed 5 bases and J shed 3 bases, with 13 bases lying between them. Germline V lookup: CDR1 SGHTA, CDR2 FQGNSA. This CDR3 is CASSPRLTHYGYTF. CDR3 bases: TGTGCCAGCAGCCCCCGCCTCACCCACTATGGCTACACCTTC.

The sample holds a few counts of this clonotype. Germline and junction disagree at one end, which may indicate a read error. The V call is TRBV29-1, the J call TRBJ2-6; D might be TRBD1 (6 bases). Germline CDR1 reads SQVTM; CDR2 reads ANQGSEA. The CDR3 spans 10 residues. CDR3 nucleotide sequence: TGCAGCGTTGTCACAGGGTCCTCGGCTTTC. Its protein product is CSVVTGSSAF.

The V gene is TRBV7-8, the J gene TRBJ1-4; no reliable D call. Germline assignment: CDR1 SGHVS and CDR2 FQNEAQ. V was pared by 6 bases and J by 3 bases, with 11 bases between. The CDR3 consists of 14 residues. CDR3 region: CASSSVAANEKLFF. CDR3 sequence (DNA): TGTGCCAGCAGTTCCGTGGCAGCTAATGAAAAACTGTTTTTT.

Written as DNA, the CDR3 is TGTGCCACCAGTGATTTTGAGCAGGGGCAGGTAGATACGCAGTATTTT. Translation: CATSDFEQGQVDTQYF. This chain connects TRBV24-1 to TRBJ2-3; D perhaps matches TRBD1 (6 bases). V lost 1 base to trimming and J lost 5 bases, with 15 bases between them. This CDR3 is built from 16 residues. Germline V CDR1 and CDR2: KGHDR, SFDVKD.

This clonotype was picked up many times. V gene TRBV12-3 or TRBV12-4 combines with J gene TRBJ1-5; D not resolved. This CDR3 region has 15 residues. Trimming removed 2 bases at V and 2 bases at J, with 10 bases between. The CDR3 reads CASSLLGVGNQPQHF. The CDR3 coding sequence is TGTGCCAGCAGTTTATTGGGTGTTGGCAATCAGCCCCAGCATTTT.

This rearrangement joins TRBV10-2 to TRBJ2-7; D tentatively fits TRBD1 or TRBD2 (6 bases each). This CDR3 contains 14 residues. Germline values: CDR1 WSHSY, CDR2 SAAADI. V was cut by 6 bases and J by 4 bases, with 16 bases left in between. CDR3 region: CASRTGGLGYEQYF. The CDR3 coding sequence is TGCGCCAGCAGAACCGGGGGCCTCGGGTACGAGCAGTACTTC.

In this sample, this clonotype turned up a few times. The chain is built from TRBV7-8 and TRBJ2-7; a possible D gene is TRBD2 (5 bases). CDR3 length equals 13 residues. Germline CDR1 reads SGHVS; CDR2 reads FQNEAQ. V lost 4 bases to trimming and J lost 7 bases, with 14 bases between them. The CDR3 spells CASSSDFAGEQYF. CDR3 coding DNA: TGTGCCAGCAGCTCGGACTTTGCTGGGGAGCAGTACTTC.

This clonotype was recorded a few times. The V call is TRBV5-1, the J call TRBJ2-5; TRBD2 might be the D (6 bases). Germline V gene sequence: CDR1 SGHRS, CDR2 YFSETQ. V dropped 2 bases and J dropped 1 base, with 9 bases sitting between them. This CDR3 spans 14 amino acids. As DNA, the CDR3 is TGCGCCAGCAGCTTCCGCGGGACCCAAGAGACCCAGTACTTC. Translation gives CASSFRGTQETQYF.

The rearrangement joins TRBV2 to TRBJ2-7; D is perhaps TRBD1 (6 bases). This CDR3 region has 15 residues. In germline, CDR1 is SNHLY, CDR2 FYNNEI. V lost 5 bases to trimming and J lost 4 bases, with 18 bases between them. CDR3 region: CASSPHGTLIYEQYF. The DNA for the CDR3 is TGTGCCAGCAGTCCCCACGGGACACTAATTTACGAGCAGTACTTC.